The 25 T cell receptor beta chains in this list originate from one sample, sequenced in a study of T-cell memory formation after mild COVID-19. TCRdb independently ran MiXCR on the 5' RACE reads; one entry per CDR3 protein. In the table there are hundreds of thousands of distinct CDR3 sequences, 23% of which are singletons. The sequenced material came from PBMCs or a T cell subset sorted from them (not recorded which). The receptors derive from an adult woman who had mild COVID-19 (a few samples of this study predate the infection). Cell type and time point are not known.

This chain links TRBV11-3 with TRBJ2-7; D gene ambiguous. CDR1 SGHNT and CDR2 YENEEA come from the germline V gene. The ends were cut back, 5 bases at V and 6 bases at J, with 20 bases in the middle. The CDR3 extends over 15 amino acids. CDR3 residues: CASSPGSGLGSEQYF. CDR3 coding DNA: TGTGCCAGCAGCCCCGGGTCAGGCTTAGGGTCCGAGCAGTACTTC. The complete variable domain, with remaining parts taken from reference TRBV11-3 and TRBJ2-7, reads EAGVVQSPRYKIIEKKQPVAFWCNPISGHNTLYWYLQNLGQGPELLIRYENEEAVDDSQLPKDRFSAERLKGVDSTLKIQPAELGDSAVYLCASSPGSGLGSEQYFGPGTRLTVT.

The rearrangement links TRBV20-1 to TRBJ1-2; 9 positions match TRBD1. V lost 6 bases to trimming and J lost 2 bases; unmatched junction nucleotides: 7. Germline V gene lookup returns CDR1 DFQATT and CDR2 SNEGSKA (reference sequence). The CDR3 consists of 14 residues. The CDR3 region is CSAPDRGKNYGYTF. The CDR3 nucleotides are TGCAGTGCCCCGGACAGGGGCAAGAACTATGGCTACACCTTC.

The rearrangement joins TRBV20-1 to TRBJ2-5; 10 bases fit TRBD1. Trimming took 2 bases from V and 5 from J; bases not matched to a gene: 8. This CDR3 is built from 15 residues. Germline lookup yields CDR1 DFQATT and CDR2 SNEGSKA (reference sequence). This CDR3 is CSARPATGGIETQYF. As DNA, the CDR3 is TGCAGTGCTAGACCCGCGACAGGGGGCATCGAGACCCAGTACTTC.

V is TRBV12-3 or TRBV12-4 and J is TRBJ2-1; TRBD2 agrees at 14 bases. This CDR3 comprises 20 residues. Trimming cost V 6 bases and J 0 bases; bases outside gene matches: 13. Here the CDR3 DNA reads TGTGCCAGCAGCACCCCCGGACTAGCGGGGGGACCGAGCTCCTACAATGAGCAGTTCTTC. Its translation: CASSTPGLAGGPSSYNEQFF.

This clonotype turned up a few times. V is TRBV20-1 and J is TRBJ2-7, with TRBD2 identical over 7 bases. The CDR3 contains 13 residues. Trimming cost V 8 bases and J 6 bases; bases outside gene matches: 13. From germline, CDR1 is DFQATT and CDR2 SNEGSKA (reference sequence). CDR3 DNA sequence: TGCAGTTCTCAAAGCGGGAAGGGTGTCGAGCAGTACTTC. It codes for CSSQSGKGVEQYF.

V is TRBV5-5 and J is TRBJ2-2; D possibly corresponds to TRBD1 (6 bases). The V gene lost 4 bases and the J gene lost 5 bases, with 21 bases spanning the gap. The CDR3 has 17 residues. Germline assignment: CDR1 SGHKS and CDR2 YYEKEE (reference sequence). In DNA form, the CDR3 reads TGTGCCAGCAGCCCATATTTGACAGGAGCGAGGACCGGGGAGCTGTTTTTT. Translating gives CASSPYLTGARTGELFF.

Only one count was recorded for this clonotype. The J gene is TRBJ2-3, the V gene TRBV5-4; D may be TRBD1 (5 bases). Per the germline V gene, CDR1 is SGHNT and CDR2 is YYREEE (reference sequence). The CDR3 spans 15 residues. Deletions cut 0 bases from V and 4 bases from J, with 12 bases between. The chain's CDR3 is CASSLGGMVADTQYF. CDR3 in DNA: TGTGCCAGCAGCTTGGGGGGCATGGTAGCAGATACGCAGTATTTT.

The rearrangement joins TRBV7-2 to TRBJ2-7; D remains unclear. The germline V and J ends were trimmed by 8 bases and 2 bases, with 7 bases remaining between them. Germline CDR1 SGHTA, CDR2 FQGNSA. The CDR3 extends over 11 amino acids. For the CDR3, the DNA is TGTGCCAGCCTGAAGGCCTACGAGCAGTACTTC. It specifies CASLKAYEQYF.

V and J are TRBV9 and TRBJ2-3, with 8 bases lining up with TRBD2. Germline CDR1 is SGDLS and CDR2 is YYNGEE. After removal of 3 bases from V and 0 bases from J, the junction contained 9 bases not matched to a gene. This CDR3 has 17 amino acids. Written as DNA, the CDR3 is TGTGCCAGCAGCGAGGCGGGGGGTCCTCCAAGCACAGATACGCAGTATTTT. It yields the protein CASSEAGGPPSTDTQYF.

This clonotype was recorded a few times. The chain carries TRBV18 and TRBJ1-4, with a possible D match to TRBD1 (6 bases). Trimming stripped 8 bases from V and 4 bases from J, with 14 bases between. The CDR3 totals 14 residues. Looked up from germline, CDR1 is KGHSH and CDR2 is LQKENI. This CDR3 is CASPKGGRNEKLFF. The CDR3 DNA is TGTGCCAGCCCAAAGGGGGGCCGTAATGAAAAACTGTTTTTT.

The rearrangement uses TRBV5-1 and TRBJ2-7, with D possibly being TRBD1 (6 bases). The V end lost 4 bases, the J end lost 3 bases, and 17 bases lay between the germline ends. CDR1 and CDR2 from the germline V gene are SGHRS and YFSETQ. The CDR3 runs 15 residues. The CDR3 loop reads CASSGTGRDYYEQYF. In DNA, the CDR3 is TGCGCCAGCAGCGGAACAGGGAGAGACTACTACGAGCAGTACTTC.

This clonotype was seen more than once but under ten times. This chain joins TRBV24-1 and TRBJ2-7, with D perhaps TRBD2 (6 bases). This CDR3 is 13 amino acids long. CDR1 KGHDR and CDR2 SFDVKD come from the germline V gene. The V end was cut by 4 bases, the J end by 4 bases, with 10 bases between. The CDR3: CATSDGGMYEQYF. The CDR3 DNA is TGTGCCACCAGTGACGGAGGGATGTACGAGCAGTACTTC.

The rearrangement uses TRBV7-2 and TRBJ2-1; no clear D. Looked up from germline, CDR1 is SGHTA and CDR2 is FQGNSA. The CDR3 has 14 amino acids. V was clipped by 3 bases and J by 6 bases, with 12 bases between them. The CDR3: CASSFLWPSNEQFF. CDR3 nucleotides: TGTGCCAGCAGCTTCTTGTGGCCCTCCAATGAGCAGTTCTTC.

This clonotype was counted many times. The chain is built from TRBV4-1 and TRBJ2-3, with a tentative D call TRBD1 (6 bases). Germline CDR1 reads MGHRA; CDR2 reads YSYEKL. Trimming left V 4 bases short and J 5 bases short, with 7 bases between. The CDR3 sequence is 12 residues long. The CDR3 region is CASSPRGDTQYF. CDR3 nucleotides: TGCGCCAGCAGCCCCAGGGGAGATACGCAGTATTTT.

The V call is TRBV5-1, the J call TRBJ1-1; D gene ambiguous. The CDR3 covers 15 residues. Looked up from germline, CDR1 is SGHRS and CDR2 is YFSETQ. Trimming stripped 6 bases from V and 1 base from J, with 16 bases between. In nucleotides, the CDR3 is TGCGCCAGCACCCCCCGTGGCGGTTGGAACACTGAAGCTTTCTTT. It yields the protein CASTPRGGWNTEAFF.

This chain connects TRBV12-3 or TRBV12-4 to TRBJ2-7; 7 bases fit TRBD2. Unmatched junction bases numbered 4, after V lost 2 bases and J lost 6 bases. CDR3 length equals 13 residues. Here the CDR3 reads CASSLHASGEQYF. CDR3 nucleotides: TGTGCCAGCAGTTTACACGCTAGCGGCGAGCAGTACTTC.

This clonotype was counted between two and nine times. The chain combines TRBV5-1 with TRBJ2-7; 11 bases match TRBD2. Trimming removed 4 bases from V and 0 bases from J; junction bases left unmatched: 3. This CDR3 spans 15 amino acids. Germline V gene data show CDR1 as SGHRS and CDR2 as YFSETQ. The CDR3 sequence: CASSPGLADSYEQYF. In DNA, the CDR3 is TGCGCCAGCAGCCCGGGACTAGCGGACTCCTACGAGCAGTACTTC.

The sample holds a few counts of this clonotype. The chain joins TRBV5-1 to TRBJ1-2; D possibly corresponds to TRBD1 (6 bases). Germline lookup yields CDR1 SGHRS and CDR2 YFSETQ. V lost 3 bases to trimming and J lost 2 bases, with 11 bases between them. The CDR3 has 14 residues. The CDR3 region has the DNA TGCGCCAGCAGCTACAGGGAGGCGAACTATGGCTACACCTTC. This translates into CASSYREANYGYTF.

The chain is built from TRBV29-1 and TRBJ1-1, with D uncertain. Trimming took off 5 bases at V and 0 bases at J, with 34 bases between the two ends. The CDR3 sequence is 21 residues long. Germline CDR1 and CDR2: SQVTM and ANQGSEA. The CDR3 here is CSVHLFAESTSVSRMNTEAFF. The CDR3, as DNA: TGCAGCGTTCACCTCTTTGCGGAAAGTACATCGGTGTCACGGATGAACACTGAAGCTTTCTTT. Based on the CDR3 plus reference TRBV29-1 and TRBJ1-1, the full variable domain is SAVISQKPSRDICQRGTSLTIQCQVDSQVTMMFWYRQQPGQSLTLIATANQGSEATYESGFVIDKFPISRPNLTFSTLTVSNMSPEDSSIYLCSVHLFAESTSVSRMNTEAFFGQGTRLTVV.

CDR3 in amino acids: CATEASYNEQFF. CDR3 nucleotides: TGTGCCACGGAGGCCTCCTACAATGAGCAGTTCTTC. The chain recombines TRBV19 with TRBJ2-1, with a weak D call TRBD2 (5 bases). Germline V gives CDR1 LNHDA, CDR2 SQIVND (reference sequence). There are 12 residues in the CDR3. V shed 10 bases and J shed 0 bases, with 7 bases lying between them. Complete variable domain (other parts from reference TRBV19 and TRBJ2-1): DGGITQSPKYLFRKEGQNVTLSCEQNLNHDAMYWYRQDPGQGLRLIYYSQIVNDFQKGDIAEGYSVSREKKESFPLTVTSAQKNPTAFYLCATEASYNEQFFGPGTRLTVL.

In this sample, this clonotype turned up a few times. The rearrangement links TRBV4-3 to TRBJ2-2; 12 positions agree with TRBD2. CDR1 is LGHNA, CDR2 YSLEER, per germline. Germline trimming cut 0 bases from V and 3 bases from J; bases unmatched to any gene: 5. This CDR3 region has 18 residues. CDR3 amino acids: CASSQEASGRAYTGELFF. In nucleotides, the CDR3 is TGCGCCAGCAGCCAAGAAGCTAGCGGGAGGGCCTACACCGGGGAGCTGTTTTTT.

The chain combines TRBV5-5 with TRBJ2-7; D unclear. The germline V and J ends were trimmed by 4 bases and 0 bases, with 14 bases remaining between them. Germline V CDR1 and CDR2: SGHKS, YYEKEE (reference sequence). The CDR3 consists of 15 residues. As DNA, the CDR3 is TGTGCCAGCAGCGGTTGGACGGTCAGCTCCTACGAGCAGTACTTC. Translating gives CASSGWTVSSYEQYF.

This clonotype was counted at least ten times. The CDR3 DNA is TGTGCCAGCAGCCCAGGCCCCCGGAATTTTGGTGGCTACACCTTC. This translates into CASSPGPRNFGGYTF. J is TRBJ1-2 and V is TRBV7-8; D is uncertain. This CDR3 spans 15 amino acids. Germline V gene sequence: CDR1 SGHVS, CDR2 FQNEAQ. The V end was cut by 5 bases, the J end by 7 bases, with 20 bases between.

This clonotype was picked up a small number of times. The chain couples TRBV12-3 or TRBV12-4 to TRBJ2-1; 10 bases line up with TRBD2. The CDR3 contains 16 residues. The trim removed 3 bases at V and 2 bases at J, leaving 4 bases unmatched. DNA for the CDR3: TGTGCCAGCAGTTTCTTTAGCGGGAGGACCTACAATGAGCAGTTCTTC. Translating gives CASSFFSGRTYNEQFF.

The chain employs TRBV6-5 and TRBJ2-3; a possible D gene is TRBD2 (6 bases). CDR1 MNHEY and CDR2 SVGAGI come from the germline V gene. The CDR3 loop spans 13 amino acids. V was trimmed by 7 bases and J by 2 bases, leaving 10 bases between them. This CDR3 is CASTGGPTDTQYF. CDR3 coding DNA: TGTGCCAGCACCGGGGGTCCCACAGATACGCAGTATTTT.